The rows below give T cell receptor beta chains drawn from one sample of a study of cytomegalovirus exposure and HLA in healthy donors. Sequencing used immunoSEQ multiplex PCR; TCRdb keeps in-frame clones, though not all of them. The data hold roughly 64,000 clones, with around 95% observed a single time. Sequencing input: PBMCs. Every receptor here comes from a woman aged 18-35 years in good health and CMV-seropositive. Each CDR3 is given with its conserved first and last residue. The D gene is left open where the match is weak. Clone sizes are given selectively: once, few, many, or a class where the clone is expanded.

CDR3: CATPRAGPTYGYTF; DNA: TGTGCCACCCCTCGCGCGGGGCCCACCTATGGCTACACCTTC; size: once; J: TRBJ1-2; V: TRBV28; D: NA
CDR3: CASSQGGSAYNEQFF; DNA: TGTGCCAGCAGCCAGGGAGGTAGTGCCTACAATGAGCAGTTCTTC; size: NA; J: TRBJ2-1; V: TRBV7-2; D: NA
CDR3: CSVEEADTYEQYF; DNA: TGCAGCGTTGAAGAAGCGGATACCTACGAGCAGTACTTC; size: NA; J: TRBJ2-7; V: TRBV29-1; D: NA
CDR3: CASSLAGLGETQYF; DNA: TGTGCCAGCAGTTTAGCAGGGTTGGGCGAGACCCAGTACTTC; size: NA; J: TRBJ2-5; V: TRBV28; D: NA
CDR3: CASSGTPEANYGYTF; DNA: TGTGCCAGCAGCGGGACACCGGAAGCTAACTATGGCTACACCTTC; size: NA; J: TRBJ1-2; V: TRBV2; D: NA
CDR3: CATLADYNEQFF; DNA: TGTGCCACCCTCGCAGACTACAATGAGCAGTTCTTC; size: NA; J: TRBJ2-1; V: TRBV15; D: NA
CDR3: CASSIPGLAVSGANVLTF; DNA: TGTGCCAGCAGTATTCCGGGACTAGCGGTCTCTGGGGCCAACGTCCTGACTTTC; size: NA; J: TRBJ2-6; V: TRBV28; D: TRBD2
CDR3: CATSSGGEGDTQYF; DNA: TGTGCCACCAGCAGCGGGGGGGAGGGAGATACGCAGTATTTT; size: NA; J: TRBJ2-3; V: TRBV15; D: TRBD2
CDR3: CASSSARGVNQPQHF; DNA: TGTGCCAGTAGTTCCGCCAGAGGAGTCAATCAGCCCCAGCATTTT; size: NA; J: TRBJ1-5; V: TRBV19; D: NA
CDR3: CASRERTGQTGELFF; DNA: TGTGCCAGTAGGGAGCGGACAGGGCAAACCGGGGAGCTGTTTTTT; size: NA; J: TRBJ2-2; V: TRBV19; D: TRBD1
CDR3: CASRPNRGLYGYTF; DNA: TGTGCCAGCAGACCGAACAGGGGGCTTTATGGCTACACCTTC; size: NA; J: TRBJ1-2; V: TRBV28; D: TRBD1
CDR3: CAISNFTDTQYF; DNA: TGTGCCATCTCGAACTTCACAGATACGCAGTATTTT; size: NA; J: TRBJ2-3; V: TRBV10-3; D: NA
CDR3: CASSLGQPPSWQETQYF; DNA: TGTGCCAGCAGTTTGGGCCAGCCACCGAGTTGGCAAGAGACCCAGTACTTC; size: NA; J: TRBJ2-5; V: TRBV27; D: NA
CDR3: CSVEDPGLADYQETQYF; DNA: TGCAGCGTTGAAGATCCTGGACTAGCGGACTACCAAGAGACCCAGTACTTC; size: NA; J: TRBJ2-5; V: TRBV29-1; D: TRBD2
CDR3: CASSQVASATGDNSPLHF; DNA: TGCGCCAGCAGCCAAGTAGCTTCCGCGACAGGGGATAATTCACCCCTCCACTTT; size: NA; J: TRBJ1-6; V: TRBV4-3; D: TRBD1
CDR3: CASSNPRISTNEKLFF; DNA: TGTGCCAGCAGTAACCCGAGGATATCAACTAATGAAAAACTGTTTTTT; size: NA; J: TRBJ1-4; V: TRBV7-9; D: NA
CDR3: CASRHKRGGPETQYF; DNA: TGTGCCAGCAGGCACAAGCGGGGGGGCCCTGAGACCCAGTACTTC; size: NA; J: TRBJ2-5; V: TRBV27; D: TRBD2
CDR3: CAWSVNSGGQPQHF; DNA: TGTGCCTGGAGCGTTAACAGTGGAGGACAGCCCCAGCATTTT; size: once; J: TRBJ1-5; V: TRBV30; D: NA
CDR3: CASSFPGRYYEQYF; DNA: TGTGCCAGCAGCTTTCCCGGGAGGTATTACGAGCAGTACTTC; size: NA; J: TRBJ2-7; V: TRBV5-4; D: TRBD2
CDR3: CASSYGRSPGGEQYF; DNA: TGTGCCAGCAGTTACGGGAGAAGTCCCGGGGGCGAGCAGTACTTC; size: NA; J: TRBJ2-7; V: TRBV6-6; D: NA
CDR3: CASRGNRGRFSYEQYF; DNA: TGTGCCAGCAGAGGAAACAGGGGGCGTTTCTCCTACGAGCAGTACTTC; size: few; J: TRBJ2-7; V: TRBV21-1; D: NA
CDR3: CASRPSGGSTDTQYF; DNA: TGTGCCAGCAGGCCTAGCGGGGGCAGCACAGATACGCAGTATTTT; size: NA; J: TRBJ2-3; V: TRBV6-5; D: TRBD2
CDR3: CASSPRAVGTGELFF; DNA: TGTGCCAGCAGTCCGAGGGCCGTCGGCACCGGGGAGCTGTTTTTT; size: NA; J: TRBJ2-2; V: TRBV7-3; D: NA
CDR3: CASSLEPEVLYGYTF; DNA: TGTGCCAGCAGCTTAGAGCCAGAAGTCCTCTATGGCTACACCTTC; size: NA; J: TRBJ1-2; V: TRBV11-2; D: NA
CDR3: CASSLGRGRTEAFF; DNA: TGCGCCAGCAGCTTGGGCCGGGGTCGGACTGAAGCTTTCTTT; size: NA; J: TRBJ1-1; V: TRBV5-1; D: NA
CDR3: CASSWRGGYEQYF; DNA: TGCGCCAGCAGCTGGAGGGGGGGCTACGAGCAGTACTTC; size: NA; J: TRBJ2-7; V: TRBV5-1; D: NA
CDR3: CASRNWGAGGGNNEQFF; DNA: TGTGCCAGTAGGAACTGGGGTGCTGGCGGGGGCAACAATGAGCAGTTCTTC; size: NA; J: TRBJ2-1; V: TRBV19; D: NA
CDR3: CASSLLQGGELFF; DNA: TGTGCCAGCAGCTTGTTACAGGGCGGGGAGCTGTTTTTT; size: NA; J: TRBJ2-2; V: TRBV5-6; D: NA
CDR3: CASSERTGRTDTQYF; DNA: TGTGCCAGCAGCGAACGGACAGGGCGGACAGATACGCAGTATTTT; size: NA; J: TRBJ2-3; V: TRBV7-8; D: TRBD1
CDR3: CASSADPGQGDYGYTF; DNA: TGTGCCAGCAGCGCGGACCCCGGACAGGGAGACTATGGCTACACCTTC; size: NA; J: TRBJ1-2; V: TRBV9; D: TRBD1
CDR3: CASSVGVVGEQYF; DNA: TGTGCCAGCAGCGTAGGAGTGGTCGGCGAGCAGTACTTC; size: NA; J: TRBJ2-7; V: TRBV9; D: NA
CDR3: CASSSWGQGYEQYF; DNA: TGTGCCAGCAGTTCTTGGGGACAGGGCTACGAGCAGTACTTC; size: NA; J: TRBJ2-7; V: TRBV28; D: TRBD1
CDR3: CASSLDRIYGYTF; DNA: TGTGCCAGCAGTTTGGACAGAATCTATGGCTACACCTTC; size: NA; J: TRBJ1-2; V: TRBV28; D: NA
CDR3: CASSLRQDMNTEAFF; DNA: TGTGCCAGCAGTCTACGACAGGACATGAACACTGAAGCTTTCTTT; size: NA; J: TRBJ1-1; V: TRBV28; D: NA
CDR3: CASSLGQASGYTF; DNA: TGTGCCAGCAGCTTAGGGCAGGCCTCCGGCTACACCTTC; size: NA; J: TRBJ1-2; V: TRBV7-8; D: NA
CDR3: CASSQSKYTGELFF; DNA: TGCGCCAGCAGCCAAAGCAAATACACCGGGGAGCTGTTTTTT; size: NA; J: TRBJ2-2; V: TRBV4-3; D: NA
CDR3: CSVEWLAGLHNEQFF; DNA: TGCAGCGTTGAATGGCTAGCGGGGCTCCACAATGAGCAGTTCTTC; size: NA; J: TRBJ2-1; V: TRBV29-1; D: TRBD2
CDR3: CASSQDKAGRYYEQYF; DNA: TGCGCCAGCAGCCAAGATAAGGCGGGAAGATATTACGAGCAGTACTTC; size: NA; J: TRBJ2-7; V: TRBV4-1; D: NA
CDR3: CASSLGGLNEKLFF; DNA: TGTGCCAGCAGCTTAGGGGGTCTTAATGAAAAACTGTTTTTT; size: NA; J: TRBJ1-4; V: TRBV5-4; D: NA
CDR3: CASRIDTSYEQYF; DNA: TGTGCCAGCAGAATCGACACCTCCTACGAGCAGTACTTC; size: few; J: TRBJ2-7; V: TRBV28; D: NA
CDR3: CASSVGQGPGELFF; DNA: TGTGCCAGCAGTGTCGGACAGGGACCCGGGGAGCTGTTTTTT; size: once; J: TRBJ2-2; V: TRBV6-4; D: TRBD1
CDR3: CASRPGQVTQETQYF; DNA: TGCGCCAGCAGGCCGGGACAGGTTACCCAAGAGACCCAGTACTTC; size: NA; J: TRBJ2-5; V: TRBV10-2; D: TRBD1
CDR3: CAIRNSRGADGYTF; DNA: TGTGCCATCAGAAACTCACGCGGTGCAGATGGCTACACCTTC; size: NA; J: TRBJ1-2; V: TRBV10-3; D: NA
CDR3: CASSHTKAPGLVVDTQYF; DNA: TGCGCCAGCAGCCACACTAAGGCCCCGGGACTAGTTGTAGATACGCAGTATTTT; size: NA; J: TRBJ2-3; V: TRBV4-3; D: TRBD2
CDR3: CASSEATGTLEQFF; DNA: TGTGCCAGCAGTGAAGCGACCGGGACTCTCGAGCAGTTCTTC; size: NA; J: TRBJ2-1; V: TRBV6-1; D: NA
CDR3: CASSLRQGADYGYTF; DNA: TGTGCCAGCAGCTTACGTCAGGGGGCGGACTATGGCTACACCTTC; size: NA; J: TRBJ1-2; V: TRBV7-9; D: TRBD1
CDR3: CASSFREGPYEQYF; DNA: TGTGCCAGCAGCTTCCGGGAGGGCCCCTACGAGCAGTACTTC; size: NA; J: TRBJ2-7; V: TRBV5-6; D: TRBD2
CDR3: CSVEERDYEQFF; DNA: TGCAGCGTTGAAGAACGGGATTATGAGCAGTTCTTC; size: NA; J: TRBJ2-1; V: TRBV29-1; D: NA
CDR3: CASSYRQGMNTEAFF; DNA: TGCGCCAGCAGCTATAGGCAGGGGATGAACACTGAAGCTTTCTTT; size: NA; J: TRBJ1-1; V: TRBV4-1; D: NA
CDR3: CASSLVGSWEESSYNEQFF; DNA: TGTGCCAGCAGCTTAGTTGGAAGTTGGGAGGAGAGCTCCTACAATGAGCAGTTCTTC; size: NA; J: TRBJ2-1; V: TRBV13; D: NA
CDR3: CASSPGLAGVEQFF; DNA: TGTGCCAGCAGCCCTGGACTAGCGGGGGTTGAGCAGTTCTTC; size: NA; J: TRBJ2-1; V: TRBV7-7; D: TRBD2
CDR3: CASSRPGNSGNTIYF; DNA: TGTGCCAGCAGCCGTCCGGGGAACTCTGGAAACACCATATATTTT; size: NA; J: TRBJ1-3; V: TRBV9; D: NA
CDR3: CASSLGSGRASQYF; DNA: TGTGCCAGCAGCTTAGGTAGCGGGAGGGCCTCGCAGTACTTC; size: NA; J: TRBJ2-7; V: TRBV7-2; D: TRBD2
CDR3: CAWETGNSYEQYF; DNA: TGTGCCTGGGAGACAGGGAACTCCTACGAGCAGTACTTC; size: NA; J: TRBJ2-7; V: TRBV30; D: TRBD1
CDR3: CAISVGRGAQQPQHF; DNA: TGTGCCATCAGTGTGGGCAGGGGGGCCCAACAGCCCCAGCATTTT; size: few; J: TRBJ1-5; V: TRBV10-3; D: TRBD1
CDR3: CASSPRLLSSYNEQFF; DNA: TGTGCCAGCAGCCCTCGACTCTTGAGCTCCTACAATGAGCAGTTCTTC; size: NA; J: TRBJ2-1; V: TRBV7-3; D: NA
CDR3: CASSIWTGYQETQYF; DNA: TGTGCCAGCAGTATCTGGACAGGGTACCAAGAGACCCAGTACTTC; size: NA; J: TRBJ2-5; V: TRBV6-6; D: TRBD1
CDR3: CASSVGTSGKETQYF; DNA: TGTGCCAGCAGCGTGGGGACTAGCGGAAAAGAGACCCAGTACTTC; size: once; J: TRBJ2-5; V: TRBV9; D: TRBD2
CDR3: CASSRDRGSDTQYF; DNA: TGTGCCAGCAGCCGGGACAGGGGATCAGATACGCAGTATTTT; size: NA; J: TRBJ2-3; V: TRBV7-3; D: TRBD1